The T cell receptor (beta chain) described here comes from a study of CD8 T cells in Susac syndrome. This clonotype has only one observation. The authors sequenced TCR beta from blood CD8+ and CD4+ T cells. TEMRA cells were enriched by FACS, while CD8+ and CD4+ T cells were obtained through a negative isolation that was performed magnetically. Random hexamers were used to reverse transcribe the RNA input (0.5 to 1 ug). Across 54 Vbeta and 13 Jbeta, TCR beta CDR3 was amplified with immunoSEQ multiplex PCR. One entry per CDR3 protein results from TCRdb running MiXCR on the immunoSEQ multiplex PCR reads. Of 150,000 to 200,000 distinct CDR3 sequences detected, about 95% appear once; the ten largest clones hold roughly 0.14%. The sequence was collected from a human donor in good health. Sequences were obtained from CD4+ T cells from PBMCs.

CDR3 DNA: TGTGCCAGCAGCCTCACCGCGGCCCTCGGAAATCCGGGACGCTACGAGCAGTACTTC. This encodes CASSLTAALGNPGRYEQYF. The J gene is TRBJ2-7, the V gene TRBV11-2; D tentatively reads TRBD1 or TRBD2 (5 bases each). With 5 bases removed from V and 3 bases from J, the gap between germline ends came to 29 bases. In germline, CDR1 is SGHAT, CDR2 FQNNGV. CDR3 length equals 19 residues.